The 23 T cell receptor beta chains presented below share a single source sample, sequenced in a study of STAT3 mutations in large granular lymphocyte leukemia. Notes on the study in general: Every T-cell large granular lymphocyte leukemia patient had at least one immunodominant TCR beta clonotype.

Their target antigens are unknown. Libraries were prepared by immunoSEQ multiplex PCR; TCRdb keeps only in-frame clonotypes and omits some of them. The sample records approximately 17,000 clones, 84% being singletons. The sample taken for sequencing was peripheral blood mononuclear cells. These receptors all come from a man over 45 with T-cell large granular lymphocyte leukemia. Some clones in this sample may be carry-over from other donors' samples.

This clone is judged medium-sized. V and J are TRBV19 and TRBJ1-6; D might be TRBD1 (5 bases). The CDR3 contains 13 residues. The germline V gene encodes CDR1 LNHDA and CDR2 SQIVND (reference sequence). Trimming took off 3 bases at V and 7 bases at J, with 7 bases between the two ends. The CDR3 bases are TGTGCCAGTAGTATCGGGACCAATTCACCCCTCCACTTT. It specifies CASSIGTNSPLHF.

The J gene is TRBJ1-2, the V gene TRBV7-2; TRBD1 might be the D (5 bases). Trimming took 1 base from V and 7 from J, leaving 13 bases between them. This CDR3 spans 14 amino acids. Germline loops: CDR1 SGHTA, CDR2 FQGNSA. The CDR3 sequence: CASSLGGGSRGYTF. CDR3 sequence (DNA): TGTGCCAGCAGCTTAGGCGGGGGAAGTCGTGGCTACACCTTC.

The V gene is TRBV18, the J gene TRBJ2-2; tentatively, D is TRBD1 (5 bases). The CDR3 length is 13 residues. Per germline, CDR1 KGHSH and CDR2 LQKENI. Trimming removed 0 bases at V and 7 bases at J, with 6 bases between. CDR3: CASSPPGVGELFF. Here the CDR3 DNA reads TGTGCCAGCTCACCACCAGGGGTCGGGGAGCTGTTTTTT.

The rearrangement joins TRBV9 to TRBJ1-3; D uncertain. Germline V gene lookup returns CDR1 SGDLS and CDR2 YYNGEE. Trimming took 4 bases from V and 1 from J, leaving 12 bases between them. The CDR3 sequence is 15 residues long. The CDR3 is CASSPRALSGNTIYF. CDR3 nucleotide sequence: TGTGCCAGCAGCCCCCGGGCTTTGTCTGGAAACACCATATATTTT.

This chain joins TRBV10-2 and TRBJ1-6; D not certain. Deletions cut 7 bases from V and 0 bases from J, with 7 bases between. CDR1 and CDR2 from the germline V gene are WSHSY and SAAADI. The CDR3 totals 14 residues. The CDR3 region has the DNA TGCGCCAGCACCGTGAGCTCCTATAATTCACCCCTCCACTTT. Amino acid sequence: CASTVSSYNSPLHF.

This clone has a single count. V usage is TRBV11-2 and J usage is TRBJ2-7; no firm D call. Germline assignment: CDR1 SGHAT and CDR2 FQNNGV. The CDR3 consists of 14 residues. Deletions cut 6 bases from V and 0 bases from J, with 12 bases between. The chain's CDR3 is CASRSLVNSYEQYF. The CDR3 bases are TGTGCCAGCAGGAGTCTAGTAAACTCCTACGAGCAGTACTTC.

Only one count was recorded for this clone. This chain joins TRBV29-1 and TRBJ2-1, with 11 bases that match TRBD2. Germline V CDR1 and CDR2: SQVTM, ANQGSEA. With 6 bases clipped from V and 0 bases from J, the junction kept 13 bases outside the gene matches. The CDR3 extends over 18 amino acids. The chain's CDR3 is CSVEAGLAASVSYNEQFF. The CDR3 bases are TGCAGCGTCGAGGCGGGACTAGCGGCATCCGTCTCCTACAATGAGCAGTTCTTC.

The chain combines TRBV5-6 with TRBJ2-5; D call uncertain. This CDR3 spans 14 amino acids. Trimming stripped 5 bases from V and 1 base from J, with 12 bases between. CDR1 SGHDT and CDR2 YYEEEE come from the germline V gene. CDR3 in DNA: TGTGCCAGCAGTCCAGACACCCTCCAAGAGACCCAGTACTTC. This sequence encodes CASSPDTLQETQYF.

The gene calls are TRBV5-4 and TRBJ2-2; 8 nucleotides line up with TRBD1. CDR1 is SGHNT and CDR2 is YYREEE in the germline V gene (reference sequence). The CDR3 is made up of 17 amino acids. V gave up 4 bases and J gave up 5 bases; unmatched junction bases: 13. In DNA form, the CDR3 reads TGTGCCAGCAGCAGGGTGACAGGGGCAAGTAGGACCGGGGAGCTGTTTTTT. Protein product: CASSRVTGASRTGELFF.

This chain joins TRBV7-9 and TRBJ2-5; D might be TRBD2 (5 bases). This CDR3 is built from 13 residues. The germline V gene has CDR1 SEHNR and CDR2 FQNEAQ (reference sequence). The V gene lost 5 bases and the J gene lost 1 base, with 8 bases spanning the gap. The DNA of the CDR3 is TGTGCCAGCAGCCCGAGGGCCCAAGAGACCCAGTACTTC. Its protein is CASSPRAQETQYF. Drawing the rest from reference TRBV7-9 and TRBJ2-5, the complete variable domain is DTGVSQNPRHKITKRGQNVTFRCDPISEHNRLYWYRQTLGQGPEFLTYFQNEAQLEKSRLLSDRFSAERPKGSFSTLEIQRTEQGDSAMYLCASSPRAQETQYFGPGTRLLVL.

CDR3 in amino acids: CASSQYYNTDTQYF. The CDR3 coding sequence is TGTGCCAGCAGTCAATACTACAACACAGATACGCAGTATTTT. The chain employs TRBV27 and TRBJ2-3; D remains ambiguous. Germline V CDR1 and CDR2: MNHEY, SMNVEV (reference sequence). This CDR3 spans 14 amino acids. The V end lost 5 bases, the J end lost 2 bases, and 11 bases lay between the germline ends.

The rearrangement joins TRBV5-1 to TRBJ1-2; the D is unclear. CDR3 length: 11 amino acids. In germline, CDR1 is SGHRS, CDR2 YFSETQ. Trimming left V 3 bases short and J 5 bases short, with 5 bases between. The CDR3 sequence: CASSSSYGYTF. CDR3 sequence (DNA): TGCGCCAGCAGCTCCTCGTATGGCTACACCTTC. The whole variable domain, remainder taken from reference TRBV5-1 and TRBJ1-2, is KAGVTQTPRYLIKTRGQQVTLSCSPISGHRSVSWYQQTPGQGLQFLFEYFSETQRNKGNFPGRFSGRQFSNSRSEMNVSTLELGDSALYLCASSSSYGYTFGSGTRLTVV.

The J gene is TRBJ2-3, the V gene TRBV11-2, with 7 bases identical to TRBD2. The junction had 12 bases not matched to a gene; V was cut back by 1 base and J by 5 bases. The CDR3 runs 17 residues. Germline V gene data show CDR1 as SGHAT and CDR2 as FQNNGV. The chain's CDR3 is CASSLGWREWGRDTQYF. The CDR3, as DNA: TGTGCCAGCAGCTTAGGATGGCGGGAGTGGGGGAGAGATACGCAGTATTTT.

This chain joins TRBV2 and TRBJ2-3, with D tentatively TRBD1 or TRBD2 (6 bases each). This CDR3 is 16 amino acids long. Germline V gene sequence: CDR1 SNHLY, CDR2 FYNNEI. The V and J ends lost 6 bases and 3 bases respectively, with 19 bases between them. The CDR3 spells CASSLNGGGRTDTQYF. The CDR3 coding sequence is TGTGCCAGCAGCCTGAACGGAGGGGGTCGGACAGATACGCAGTATTTT.

This clone has a single count. The chain combines TRBV12-5 with TRBJ2-5; D could derive from TRBD1 or TRBD2 (5 bases each). The V end lost 9 bases, the J end lost 3 bases, and 14 bases lay between the germline ends. Germline-derived CDR1 and CDR2 are LGHNT and FRNRAP. This CDR3 comprises 13 residues. CDR3: CASTRDEKETQYF. In DNA form, the CDR3 reads TGTGCTAGCACCCGGGACGAAAAAGAGACCCAGTACTTC.

The chain recombines TRBV6-1 with TRBJ2-3; no clear D. Germline loops: CDR1 MNHNS, CDR2 SASEGT. The CDR3 loop spans 11 amino acids. Trimming cost V 4 bases and J 13 bases, with 12 bases left between them. CDR3 coding DNA: TGTGCCAGCAGTGTTGACCCTTTTAAGTATTTT. This translates into CASSVDPFKYF.

This sequence joins TRBV30 and TRBJ2-1; D uncertain. Per germline, CDR1 GTSNPN and CDR2 SVGIG (reference sequence). The CDR3 is made up of 13 amino acids. The ends were cut back, 1 base at V and 8 bases at J, with 12 bases in the middle. CDR3 bases: TGTGCCTGGAGTGCCCCGCCGGTGTATGAGCAGTTCTTC. It yields the protein CAWSAPPVYEQFF.

V gene TRBV19 combines with J gene TRBJ1-2; D is perhaps TRBD1 (5 bases). The V and J ends lost 9 bases and 2 bases respectively, with 13 bases between them. From germline, CDR1 is LNHDA and CDR2 SQIVND (reference sequence). The CDR3 spans 13 residues. The CDR3 loop reads CARPQQVNYGYTF. DNA for the CDR3: TGTGCCAGGCCTCAACAGGTGAACTATGGCTACACCTTC.

The gene calls are TRBV9 and TRBJ2-7; TRBD2 aligns across 8 bases. CDR3 length equals 15 residues. With V trimmed by 0 bases and J by 3 bases, 5 bases remained unmatched. The germline CDR1 and CDR2 sequences are SGDLS and YYNGEE. The CDR3 here is CASSVESSGFYEQYF. The DNA for the CDR3 is TGTGCCAGCAGCGTAGAGTCTAGCGGGTTCTACGAGCAGTACTTC.

The chain links TRBV7-9 to TRBJ1-2; no definite D call. V was pared by 5 bases and J by 7 bases, with 11 bases between. CDR1 and CDR2 from the germline V gene are SEHNR and FQNEAQ (reference sequence). The CDR3 extends over 12 amino acids. The DNA for the CDR3 is TGTGCCAGCAGCCCAGGTGCTCCTGGCTACACCTTC. This gives the protein CASSPGAPGYTF.

Here the CDR3 DNA reads TGTGCCAGCAGCTTTGACTACCAAGAGACCCAGTACTTC. Its protein product is CASSFDYQETQYF. This chain links TRBV5-6 with TRBJ2-5; D not resolved. The CDR3 totals 13 residues. Looked up from germline, CDR1 is SGHDT and CDR2 is YYEEEE. V was shortened by 2 bases and J by 0 bases, with 5 bases between the two germline ends.

The chain has TRBV6-4 and TRBJ2-3; 10 bases agree with TRBD2. V lost 10 bases and J lost 6; bases outside the gene matches: 10. This CDR3 is built from 14 residues. Germline CDR1 MRHNA, CDR2 SNTAGT. CDR3 amino acids: CATSGRAGMDTQYF. CDR3 sequence (DNA): TGTGCCACCAGCGGGAGGGCCGGTATGGATACGCAGTATTTT.

V gene TRBV25-1 combines with J gene TRBJ2-7; 7 nucleotides align to TRBD1. The germline V gene has CDR1 MGHDK and CDR2 SYGVNS. The CDR3 consists of 13 residues. The V gene end was trimmed by 8 bases and the J gene end by 1 base; junction bases not matched to a gene: 5. The DNA of the CDR3 is TGTGCCAGCTGCCCGGGACAGTCCTACGAGCAGTACTTC. Translated, it gives CASCPGQSYEQYF.